The 8 T cell receptor beta chains below come from one sample, sequenced in a study of cytomegalovirus exposure and HLA in healthy donors. A multiplex PCR was run with 60 Vbeta primers and 13 Jbeta primers. Clones were sequenced by immunoSEQ multiplex PCR, and TCRdb holds only the in-frame ones, with some missing. Among 95,000 to 150,000 clones, approximately 76% were seen once, and the ten largest hold approximately 28%. Sequenced sample: PBMCs. The source of these receptors is a man aged 60 to 69 in good health and CMV-seropositive.

The rearrangement links TRBV7-9 to TRBJ1-1, with 9 bases that match TRBD1. CDR1 and CDR2 from the germline V gene are SEHNR and FQNEAQ (reference sequence). Losses at the gene ends were 3 bases for V and 4 bases for J; bases not matched to a gene: 6. The CDR3 totals 15 residues. CDR3 residues: CASSLKDRGFTEAFF. The CDR3 DNA follows: TGTGCCAGCAGCTTGAAAGACAGGGGGTTCACTGAAGCTTTCTTT.

The chain carries TRBV2 and TRBJ1-4; D is undetermined. From germline, CDR1 is SNHLY and CDR2 FYNNEI. The CDR3 has 13 amino acids. V was trimmed by 4 bases and J by 7 bases, leaving 10 bases between them. CDR3 sequence: CASSVTASEKLFF. CDR3 nucleotide sequence: TGTGCCAGCAGTGTCACAGCCTCTGAAAAACTGTTTTTT.

V usage is TRBV5-6 and J usage is TRBJ2-5, with 8 bases identical to TRBD1. V lost 4 bases, J lost 5 bases, and 7 bases stayed unmatched. Germline V gene sequence: CDR1 SGHDT, CDR2 YYEEEE. The CDR3 is 14 residues long. CDR3 loop: CASSPGGTWETQYF. The CDR3 DNA sequence: TGTGCCAGCAGCCCAGGGGGCACTTGGGAGACCCAGTACTTC.

V is TRBV5-1 and J is TRBJ2-7; TRBD1 aligns across 10 bases. Germline V gene lookup returns CDR1 SGHRS and CDR2 YFSETQ. The CDR3 contains 15 residues. After removal of 7 bases from V and 5 bases from J, the junction contained 12 bases not matched to a gene. The DNA for the CDR3 is TGCGCCAGCGGGGGGACCGGGACAGGGGCCCACGAGCAGTACTTC. This codes for CASGGTGTGAHEQYF.

This chain uses TRBV5-5 with TRBJ2-5; D is possibly TRBD2 (6 bases). This CDR3 spans 14 amino acids. The V end was cut by 4 bases, the J end by 4 bases, with 14 bases between. Germline V gives CDR1 SGHKS, CDR2 YYEKEE (reference sequence). CDR3 region: CASSPDWGVETQYF. CDR3 nucleotides: TGTGCCAGCAGCCCGGATTGGGGGGTAGAGACCCAGTACTTC.

The count of this clone is one. The rearrangement links TRBV5-1 to TRBJ2-7, with TRBD1 identical over 7 bases. This CDR3 region has 16 residues. Germline V gene lookup returns CDR1 SGHRS and CDR2 YFSETQ. V lost 0 bases, J lost 3 bases, and 9 bases stayed unmatched. In nucleotides, the CDR3 is TGCGCCAGCAGCTTGGTGTCAGGGGGAATCAACTACGAGCAGTACTTC. Its translation is CASSLVSGGINYEQYF. Using reference TRBV5-1 and TRBJ2-7 for the parts outside the CDR3, the full variable domain is KAGVTQTPRYLIKTRGQQVTLSCSPISGHRSVSWYQQTPGQGLQFLFEYFSETQRNKGNFPGRFSGRQFSNSRSEMNVSTLELGDSALYLCASSLVSGGINYEQYFGPGTRLTVT.

The chain uses TRBV2 and TRBJ2-7; TRBD2 agrees at 8 bases. This CDR3 spans 15 amino acids. Germline assignment: CDR1 SNHLY and CDR2 FYNNEI. Unmatched junction bases numbered 4, after V lost 3 bases and J lost 0 bases. The CDR3 is CASSDRRGGSYEQYF. DNA for the CDR3: TGTGCCAGCAGTGACCGACGGGGGGGCTCCTACGAGCAGTACTTC.

V is TRBV18 and J is TRBJ2-3; TRBD2 agrees at 8 bases. This CDR3 spans 19 amino acids. With V trimmed by 3 bases and J by 2 bases, 16 bases remained unmatched. From germline, CDR1 is KGHSH and CDR2 LQKENI. The CDR3 DNA is TGTGCCAGCTCACCGATCGAAACCGTAGCGGGAATAAACACAGATACGCAGTATTTT. This codes for CASSPIETVAGINTDTQYF. The variable domain in full, with the rest retrieved from reference TRBV18 and TRBJ2-3, is NAGVMQNPRHLVRRRGQEARLRCSPMKGHSHVYWYRQLPEEGLKFMVYLQKENIIDESGMPKERFSAEFPKEGPSILRIQQVVRGDSAAYFCASSPIETVAGINTDTQYFGPGTRLTVL.